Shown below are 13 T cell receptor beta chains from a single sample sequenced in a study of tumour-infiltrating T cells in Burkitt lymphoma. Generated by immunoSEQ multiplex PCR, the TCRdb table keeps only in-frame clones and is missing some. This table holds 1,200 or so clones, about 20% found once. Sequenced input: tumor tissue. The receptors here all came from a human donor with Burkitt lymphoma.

This CDR3 is CASSSQTGETQYF. In DNA, the CDR3 is TGTGCCAGCTCATCACAGACGGGGGAGACCCAGTACTTC. This sequence joins TRBV18 and TRBJ2-5, with TRBD2 as a possible D gene (5 bases). V lost 5 bases to trimming and J lost 5 bases, with 12 bases between them. The CDR3 consists of 13 residues. Germline V gene lookup returns CDR1 KGHSH and CDR2 LQKENI.

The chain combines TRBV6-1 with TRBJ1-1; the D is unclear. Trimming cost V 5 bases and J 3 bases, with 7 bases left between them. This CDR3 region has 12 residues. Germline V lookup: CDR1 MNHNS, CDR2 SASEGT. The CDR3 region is CASSFVDTEAFF. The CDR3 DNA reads TGTGCCAGCAGTTTTGTGGACACTGAAGCTTTCTTT.

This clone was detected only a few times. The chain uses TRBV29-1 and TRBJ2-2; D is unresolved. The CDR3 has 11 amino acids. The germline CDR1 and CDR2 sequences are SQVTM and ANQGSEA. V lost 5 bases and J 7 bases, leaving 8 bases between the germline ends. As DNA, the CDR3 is TGCAGCGTTAGAGGATACGGGGAGCTGTTTTTT. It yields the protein CSVRGYGELFF.

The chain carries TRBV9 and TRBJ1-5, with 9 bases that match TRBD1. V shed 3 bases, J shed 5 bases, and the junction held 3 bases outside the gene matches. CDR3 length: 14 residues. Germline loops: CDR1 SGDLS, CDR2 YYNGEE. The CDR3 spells CASSGGQGDQPQHF. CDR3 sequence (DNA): TGTGCCAGCAGCGGGGGACAGGGAGATCAGCCCCAGCATTTT.

This CDR3 is CASSGSLGHEQYF. The CDR3 DNA is TGTGCCAGCAGCGGGTCCTTGGGCCACGAGCAGTACTTC. The chain has TRBV10-3 and TRBJ2-7; possibly TRBD2 for D (6 bases). Germline-derived CDR1 and CDR2 are ENHRY and SYGVKD. This CDR3 contains 13 residues. V gave up 10 bases and J gave up 5 bases, with 18 bases separating them.

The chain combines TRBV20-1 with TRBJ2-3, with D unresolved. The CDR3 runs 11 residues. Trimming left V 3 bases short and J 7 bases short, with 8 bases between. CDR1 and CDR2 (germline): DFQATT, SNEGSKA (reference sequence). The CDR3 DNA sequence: TGCAGTGCTAGCAATAGTTATACGCAGTATTTT. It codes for CSASNSYTQYF.

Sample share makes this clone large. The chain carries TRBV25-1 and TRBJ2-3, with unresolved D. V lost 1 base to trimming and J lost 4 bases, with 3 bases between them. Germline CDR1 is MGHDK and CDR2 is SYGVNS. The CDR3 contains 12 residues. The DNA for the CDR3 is TGTGCCAGCAGTGAATGGCCAGATACGCAGTATTTT. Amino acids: CASSEWPDTQYF.

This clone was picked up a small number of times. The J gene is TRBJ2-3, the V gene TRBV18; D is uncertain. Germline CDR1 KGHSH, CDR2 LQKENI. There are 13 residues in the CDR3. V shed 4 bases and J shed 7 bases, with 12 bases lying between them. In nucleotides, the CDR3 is TGTGCCAGCTCACGGAACGACGGACATACGCAGTATTTT. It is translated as CASSRNDGHTQYF.

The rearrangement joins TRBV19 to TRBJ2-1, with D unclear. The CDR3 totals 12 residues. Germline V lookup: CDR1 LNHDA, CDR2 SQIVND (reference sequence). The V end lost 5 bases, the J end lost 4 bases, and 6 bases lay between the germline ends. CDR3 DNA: TGTGCCAGTAGTCCTAGTTACAATGAGCAGTTCTTC. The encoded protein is CASSPSYNEQFF.

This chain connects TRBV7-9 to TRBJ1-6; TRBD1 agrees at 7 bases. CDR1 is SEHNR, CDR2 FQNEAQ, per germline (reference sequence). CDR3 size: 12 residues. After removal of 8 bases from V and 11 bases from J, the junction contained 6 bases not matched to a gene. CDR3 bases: TGTGCCAGCGGAACAGGGGCCCCACCCCTCCACTTT. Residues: CASGTGAPPLHF.

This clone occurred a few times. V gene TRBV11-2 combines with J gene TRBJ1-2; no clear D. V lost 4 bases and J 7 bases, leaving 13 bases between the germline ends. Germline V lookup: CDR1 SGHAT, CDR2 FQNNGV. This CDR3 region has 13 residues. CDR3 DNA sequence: TGTGCCAGCAGCTATAACATTAAAGTTGGCTACACCTTC. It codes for CASSYNIKVGYTF.

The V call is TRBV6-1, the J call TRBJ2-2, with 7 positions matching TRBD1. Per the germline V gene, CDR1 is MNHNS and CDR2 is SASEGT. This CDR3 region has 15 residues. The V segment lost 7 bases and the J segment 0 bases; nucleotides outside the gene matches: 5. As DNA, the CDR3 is TGTGCCAGCATAACAGGGGCGGCGAACACCGGGGAGCTGTTTTTT. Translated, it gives CASITGAANTGELFF.

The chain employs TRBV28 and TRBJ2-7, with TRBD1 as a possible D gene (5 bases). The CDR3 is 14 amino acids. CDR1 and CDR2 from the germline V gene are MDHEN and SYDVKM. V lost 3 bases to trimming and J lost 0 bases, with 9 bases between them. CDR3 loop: CASSFPGASYEQYF. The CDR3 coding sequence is TGTGCCAGCAGTTTCCCTGGGGCCTCCTACGAGCAGTACTTC. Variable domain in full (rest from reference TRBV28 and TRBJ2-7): DVKVTQSSRYLVKRTGEKVFLECVQDMDHENMFWYRQDPGLGLRLIYFSYDVKMKEKGDIPEGYSVSREKKERFSLILESASTNQTSMYLCASSFPGASYEQYFGPGTRLTVT.